Below, one T cell receptor beta chain is given with its context. The protocol was immunoSEQ multiplex PCR, while the TCRdb copy is restricted to in-frame clones and leaves out a portion. The repertoire holds 500,000 to 750,000 clones, more than 75% seen once, with around 0.0099% in the top ten. The data belong to a study of shared T cell receptors in the human thymus. The CDR3 consists of 16 residues. The ends lost 3 bases at V and 2 bases at J; junction bases unmatched: 2. Germline CDR1 is SGHVS and CDR2 is FNYEAQ. The same specimen was also included in a second study, on human thymus T cells. That source adds: Surgeons resected thymus tissue during corrective heart surgery. Thymic and blood repertoires seemed to show skewed V and J gene use. Overlap was high between thymic repertoires from unrelated individuals, as reported in related research.

The sequence was collected from a boy younger than two with a congenital heart defect. The sequenced sample consisted of thymocytes. The chain is built from TRBV7-6 and TRBJ2-1; TRBD2 matches 12 bases. The chain's CDR3 is CASSLLAGGAYNEQFF. CDR3 nucleotide sequence: TGTGCCAGCAGCTTGCTAGCGGGAGGGGCCTACAATGAGCAGTTCTTC.